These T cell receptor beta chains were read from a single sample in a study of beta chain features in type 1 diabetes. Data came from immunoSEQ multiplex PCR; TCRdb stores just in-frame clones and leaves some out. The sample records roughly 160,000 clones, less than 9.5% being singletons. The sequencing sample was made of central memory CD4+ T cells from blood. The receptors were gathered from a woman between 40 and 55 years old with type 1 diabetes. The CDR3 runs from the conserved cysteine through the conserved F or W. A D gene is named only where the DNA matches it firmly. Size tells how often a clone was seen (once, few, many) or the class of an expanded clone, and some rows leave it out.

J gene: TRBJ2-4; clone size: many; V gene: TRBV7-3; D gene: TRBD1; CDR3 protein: CASSFGQGNIQYF; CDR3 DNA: TGTGCCAGCAGCTTCGGACAGGGAAACATTCAGTACTTC
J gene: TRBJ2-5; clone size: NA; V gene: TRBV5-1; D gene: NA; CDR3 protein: CASSTGRTQETQYF; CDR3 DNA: TGCGCCAGCAGCACTGGACGGACTCAAGAGACCCAGTACTTC
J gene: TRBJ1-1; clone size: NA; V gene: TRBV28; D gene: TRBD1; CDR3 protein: CASTPGQGSYTEAFF; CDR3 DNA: TGTGCCAGCACCCCGGGACAGGGGTCCTACACTGAAGCTTTCTTT
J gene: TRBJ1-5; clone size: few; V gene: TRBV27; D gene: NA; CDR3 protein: CASREGNQPQHF; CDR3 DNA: TGTGCCAGCCGAGAGGGCAATCAGCCCCAGCATTTT
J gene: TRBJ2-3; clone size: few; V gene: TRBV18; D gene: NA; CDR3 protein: CASSLATGTDTQYF; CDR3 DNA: TGTGCCAGCTCGCTAGCTACCGGCACAGATACGCAGTATTTT
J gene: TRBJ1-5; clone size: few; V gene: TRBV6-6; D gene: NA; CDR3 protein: CASSYNGNNQPQHF; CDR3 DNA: TGTGCCAGCAGTTATAACGGGAACAATCAGCCCCAGCATTTT
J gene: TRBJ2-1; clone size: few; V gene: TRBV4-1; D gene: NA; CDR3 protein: CASSQVSRYNEQFF; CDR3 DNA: TGCGCCAGCAGCCAAGTAAGCAGGTACAATGAGCAGTTCTTC
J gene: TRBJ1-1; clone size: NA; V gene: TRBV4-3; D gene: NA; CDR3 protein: CASSQVTETNTEAFF; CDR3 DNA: TGCGCCAGCAGCCAAGTTACGGAGACGAACACTGAAGCTTTCTTT
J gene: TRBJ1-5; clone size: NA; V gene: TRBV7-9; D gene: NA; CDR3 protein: CASSPTGSQPQHF; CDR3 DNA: TGTGCCAGCAGCCCGACAGGCAGTCAGCCCCAGCATTTT
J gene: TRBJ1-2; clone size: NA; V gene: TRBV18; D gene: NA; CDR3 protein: CAATGNNYGYTF; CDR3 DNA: TGTGCCGCGACAGGCAATAACTATGGCTACACCTTC
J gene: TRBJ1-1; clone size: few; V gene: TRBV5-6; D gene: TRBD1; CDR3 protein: CASSEGTGQGTEAFF; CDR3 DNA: TGTGCCAGCAGCGAGGGGACAGGCCAGGGCACTGAAGCTTTCTTT
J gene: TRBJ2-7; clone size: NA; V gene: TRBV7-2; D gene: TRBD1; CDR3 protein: CASSPMGQGWAEQYF; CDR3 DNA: TGTGCCAGCAGCCCAATGGGACAGGGATGGGCCGAGCAGTACTTC
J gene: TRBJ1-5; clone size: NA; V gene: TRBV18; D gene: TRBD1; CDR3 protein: CASSLDRVGQPQHF; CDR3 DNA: TGTGCCAGCTCCCTCGACAGGGTGGGTCAGCCCCAGCATTTT
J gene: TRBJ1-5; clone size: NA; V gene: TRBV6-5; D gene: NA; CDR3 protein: CASSWGRYGPQHF; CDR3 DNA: TGTGCCAGCAGCTGGGGCAGGTATGGGCCCCAGCATTTT
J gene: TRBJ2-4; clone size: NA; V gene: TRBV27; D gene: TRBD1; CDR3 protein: CASSTWDSANIQYF; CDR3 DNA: TGTGCCAGCAGTACGTGGGACAGCGCTAACATTCAGTACTTC
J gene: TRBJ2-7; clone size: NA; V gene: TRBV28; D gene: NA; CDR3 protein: CASSPPGASYEQYF; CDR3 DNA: TGTGCCAGCAGTCCACCAGGCGCCTCCTACGAGCAGTACTTC
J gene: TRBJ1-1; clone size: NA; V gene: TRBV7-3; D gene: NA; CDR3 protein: CASSLEGGNTEAFF; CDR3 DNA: TGTGCCAGCAGCTTGGAAGGGGGGAACACTGAAGCTTTCTTT
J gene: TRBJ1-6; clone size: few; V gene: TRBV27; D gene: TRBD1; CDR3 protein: CASSLGQLVNSPLHF; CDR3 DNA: TGTGCCAGCAGTTTGGGACAGCTCGTAAATTCACCCCTCCACTTT
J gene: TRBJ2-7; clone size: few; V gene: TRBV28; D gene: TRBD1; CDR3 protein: CASSTPDRVDEQYF; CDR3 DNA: TGTGCCAGCAGTACCCCCGACAGGGTCGACGAGCAGTACTTC
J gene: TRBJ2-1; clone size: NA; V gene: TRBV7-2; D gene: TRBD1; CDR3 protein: CASSGQVNNEQFF; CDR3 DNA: TGTGCCAGCAGTGGACAGGTCAACAATGAGCAGTTCTTC
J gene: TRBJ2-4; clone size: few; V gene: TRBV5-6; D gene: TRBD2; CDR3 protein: CASSEASGAVDIQYF; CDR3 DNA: TGTGCCAGCAGCGAGGCTAGCGGGGCTGTTGACATTCAGTACTTC
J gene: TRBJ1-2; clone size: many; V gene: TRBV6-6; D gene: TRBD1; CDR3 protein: CASGTGYGYTF; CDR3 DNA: TGTGCCAGCGGGACAGGTTATGGCTACACCTTC
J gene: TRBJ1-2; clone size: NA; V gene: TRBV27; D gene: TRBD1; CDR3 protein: CASRPTGEVSYGYTF; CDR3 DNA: TGTGCCAGCAGGCCGACAGGGGAAGTTAGCTATGGCTACACCTTC
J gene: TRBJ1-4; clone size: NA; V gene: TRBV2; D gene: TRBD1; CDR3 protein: CASSVRQGNEKLFF; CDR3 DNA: TGTGCCAGCAGTGTTCGACAGGGGAATGAAAAACTGTTTTTT
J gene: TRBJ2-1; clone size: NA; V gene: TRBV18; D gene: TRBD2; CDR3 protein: CASSQGTSYEQFF; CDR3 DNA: TGTGCCAGCTCACAGGGGACTAGCTATGAGCAGTTCTTC
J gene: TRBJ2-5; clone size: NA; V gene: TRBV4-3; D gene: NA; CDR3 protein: CASSQDSGRGAETQYF; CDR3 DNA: TGCGCCAGCAGCCAAGATAGTGGCAGGGGGGCGGAGACCCAGTACTTC
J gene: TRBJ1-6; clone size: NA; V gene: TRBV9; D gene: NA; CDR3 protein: CASSFEEGSPLHF; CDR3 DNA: TGTGCCAGCAGCTTTGAGGAGGGGTCACCCCTCCACTTT
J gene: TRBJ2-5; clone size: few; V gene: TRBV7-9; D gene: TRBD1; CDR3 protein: CASSTGEKTQYF; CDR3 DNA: TGTGCCAGCAGCACAGGGGAAAAGACCCAGTACTTC